This T cell receptor beta chain was recovered during a study of blood T cell repertoires in COVID-19 (dated by TCRdb to the early 2020s). Describing the broader study: Samples covering the acute and convalescent phases of COVID-19 were provided by collaborators in the United States, Italy and Spain. The prospective study material was composed of cDNA or gDNA derived from T cells, B-cell-depleted T cells, or PBMCs. The dataset comprised deeply sampled blood TCRbeta repertoires from subjects exposed to, actively infected with, or recovered from COVID-19. A freely available public database, intended as a resource for researchers studying the immune response to SARS-CoV-2, is where the repertoires were released. Samples came from the ongoing ImmuneRACE study (first 160 participants) plus 1,254 subjects from 6 global collaborators. A de-identified subject ID, COVID-19 status, age in years and sex were almost always included in the sample metadata. Where available, HLA class I and class II types were obtained from metadata supplied by the sample provider rather than from assay-based typing.

TCRbeta CDR3 regions were amplified from genomic DNA by means of the immunoSEQ Assay, a bias-controlled multiplex PCR. On the authors' methods: The number of nucleated cells in each sample was estimated from the amplification of reference gene primers within the assay. Sequence reads were collapsed and filtered to measure the absolute abundance of every unique TCRbeta CDR3 rearrangement. For each sample, productive Simpson clonality was calculated as the square root of Simpson's diversity index over productive rearrangements. The table comes from immuneACCESS by way of TCRdb, which keeps in-frame sequences with V and J called. Part of the clones is missing from these tables; in studies checked, under half for an unresolved V gene and the rest for unknown reasons. Clone size and the V and J calls come from that table; the DNA yielded D and trimming. This sample is represented by about 130,000 clones; around 83% of them were singletons. The ten largest clones take up just over 9% of the sample.

With regard to this clone: Its target antigen remains unknown. No much larger clonotype is one base removed from it; base qualities were not supplied.

Beyond this particular receptor, the publication reports: The quantity of clinical and demographic metadata differed by source and by participant and was supplied without curation.

Participants in the prospective study were aged 18 to 89 years, lived in 20 to 30 United States geographic areas, and enrolled through a virtual design. In the prospective study, participants were assigned to cohorts based on the clinical history participants reported in a screening survey and a study questionnaire. For ImmuneRACE Cohort 3, a participant was defined as recovered based on two consecutive negative NP/OP PCR tests, clearance by a healthcare professional, or resolution of symptoms. In the prospective study, mobile phlebotomists collected whole blood, serum and a nasopharyngeal or oropharyngeal swab from each participant. Over a roughly 2-month period, participants in the prospective study had the option of providing additional blood draws and questionnaires. Before DNA extraction, blood samples from the prospective study were shipped at room temperature or frozen. The V end loses 0 bases and the J end loses 9 bases, and a stretch of 12 bases separates them. The CDR3 measures 13 amino acids from cysteine to phenylalanine. The only DNA kept is the CDR3, 39 bases in frame from the first base. Via the germline V gene (reference sequence), CDR1 is GTSNPN and CDR2 SVGIG.

Recombination linked TRBV30 to TRBJ2-1, with the identity of the D gene unclear. This clonotype was obtained from a man in his fifties who had recovered from COVID-19. Sequencing used PBMCs or T cells enriched from blood (not recorded which). This receptor has the CDR3 CAWSVLIVSEQFF. The nucleotide sequence reads as follows: TGTGCCTGGAGTGTACTTATAGTTTCTGAGCAGTTCTTC.